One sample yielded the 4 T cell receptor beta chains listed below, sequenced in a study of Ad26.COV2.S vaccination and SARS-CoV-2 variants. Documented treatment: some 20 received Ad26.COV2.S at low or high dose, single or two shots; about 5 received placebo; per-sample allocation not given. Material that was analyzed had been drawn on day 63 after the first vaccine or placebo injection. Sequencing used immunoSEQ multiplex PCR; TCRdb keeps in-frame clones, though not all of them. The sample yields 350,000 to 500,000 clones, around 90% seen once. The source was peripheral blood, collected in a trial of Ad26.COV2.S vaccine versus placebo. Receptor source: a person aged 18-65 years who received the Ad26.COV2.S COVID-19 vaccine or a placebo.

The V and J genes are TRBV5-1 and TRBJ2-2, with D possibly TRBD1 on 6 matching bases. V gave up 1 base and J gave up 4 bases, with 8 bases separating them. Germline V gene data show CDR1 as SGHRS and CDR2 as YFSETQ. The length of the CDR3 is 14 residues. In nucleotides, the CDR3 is TGCGCCAGCAGCTTGAGACAGGCCACCGGGGAGCTGTTTTTT. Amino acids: CASSLRQATGELFF.

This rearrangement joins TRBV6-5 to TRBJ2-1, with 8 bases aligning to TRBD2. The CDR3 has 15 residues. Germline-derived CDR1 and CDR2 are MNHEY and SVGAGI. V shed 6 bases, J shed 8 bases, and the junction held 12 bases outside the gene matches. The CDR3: CASSSGGADTDEQFF. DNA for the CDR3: TGTGCCAGCAGCAGCGGGGGAGCTGATACGGATGAGCAGTTCTTC.

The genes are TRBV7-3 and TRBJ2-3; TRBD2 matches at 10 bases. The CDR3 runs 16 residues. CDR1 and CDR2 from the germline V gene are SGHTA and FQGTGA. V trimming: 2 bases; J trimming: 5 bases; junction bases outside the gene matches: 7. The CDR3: CASSLWALAGVDTQYF. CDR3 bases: TGTGCCAGCAGCTTATGGGCGCTAGCGGGAGTAGATACGCAGTATTTT.

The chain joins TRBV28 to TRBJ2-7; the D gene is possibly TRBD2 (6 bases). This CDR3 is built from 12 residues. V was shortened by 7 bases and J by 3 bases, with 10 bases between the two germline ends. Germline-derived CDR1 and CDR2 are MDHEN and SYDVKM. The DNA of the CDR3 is TGTGCCAGCACCCTTAGCGGCTACGAGCAGTACTTC. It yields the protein CASTLSGYEQYF.